These 2 T cell receptor beta chains share one sample of origin, sequenced in a study of shared clonotypes between healthy human individuals. Only in-frame clones appear in the TCRdb table, and some are missing; sequencing was by immunoSEQ multiplex PCR. The data contain about 1 million clones, around 82% of them seen just once; the ten biggest clones take up approximately 0.56%. Specimen: memory CD4+ T cells from PBMCs. Subset: CD45RA-negative fraction. All receptors come from a man between 18 and 35 years old in good health. Some clones in this sample may be carry-over from other donors' samples.

This sequence joins TRBV14 and TRBJ2-6; D is unclear. The CDR3 is 14 amino acids. Trimming shortened V by 4 bases and J by 4 bases, and 8 bases separated the two germline ends. Germline CDR1 SGHDN, CDR2 FVKESK. The CDR3, as DNA: TGTGCCAGCAGCCCCGCGGCCGGGGCCAACGTCCTGACTTTC. Translation gives CASSPAAGANVLTF.

The table lists this clone with a count of one. The chain links TRBV28 to TRBJ2-3, with D unresolved. The CDR3 sequence is 12 residues long. V was clipped by 5 bases and J by 3 bases, with 6 bases between them. Looked up from germline, CDR1 is MDHEN and CDR2 is SYDVKM. CDR3 in amino acids: CASSPPTDTQYF. The CDR3 DNA reads as TGTGCCAGCAGTCCGCCGACAGATACGCAGTATTTT.